This TCR beta chain was profiled in a study of blood T cell repertoires in COVID-19. Whole-study context: Acute and convalescent COVID-19 samples came from the United States, Italy and Spain. T cells, B-cell-depleted T cells, or PBMCs provided the cDNA or gDNA that served as material.

Original handling: Nucleated cell number was recorded as an estimate derived from reference gene primer amplification. Assay used: immunoSEQ multiplex PCR; TCRdb lists only in-frame clones, some missing. The V and J calls and clone size are taken from that table; D and trimming were inferred from the DNA. Here the sample spans 100,000 or so clones, around nine tenths being singletons. Trimming removed 2 bases from V and 2 bases from J, with 12 bases in between. In germline, CDR1 is MNHEY, CDR2 SMNVEV (reference sequence). This CDR3 is 15 amino acids long. This receptor was identified in a woman between 50 and 59 years old in a cohort sampled during active COVID-19. The sequencing input was peripheral blood. The V call is TRBV27, the J call TRBJ1-1; the D is unclear. CDR3 coding DNA: TGTGCCAGCAGTTTAAATTTCGGAGGAAACACTGAAGCTTTCTTT. This translates into CASSLNFGGNTEAFF.